This TCR beta chain is from a study of PD-1 blockade in classical Hodgkin lymphoma. The study, taken as a whole, reports: Newly diagnosed patients reportedly had lower baseline TCR diversity than healthy donors.

Each patient experienced a relapse that followed autologous stem cell transplantation, and brentuximab vedotin exposure varied. CD4+ T cells were purified from thawed PBMCs by magnetic negative selection. Comments on this clone: The antigen is undetermined.

This CDR3 comprises 13 residues. The germline V gene has CDR1 SGHVS and CDR2 FQNEAQ. The ends were cut back, 3 bases at V and 5 bases at J, with 10 bases in the middle. The assay was immunoSEQ multiplex PCR, and TCRdb's table has in-frame clones only and misses some. This sample carries tens of thousands of clones, about nine tenths of them seen once, and the ten largest clones take 0.2% to 0.3%. The sequence came from a human donor with classical Hodgkin lymphoma. The rearrangement joins TRBV7-8 to TRBJ1-1; D unresolved. The source was CD4+ T cells from blood, collected at baseline. CDR3 region: CASSFIDGTEAFF. The CDR3 DNA follows: TGTGCCAGCAGCTTTATAGACGGTACTGAAGCTTTCTTT.